These 26 T cell receptor beta chains were sequenced from one sample in a study of blood T cell repertoires in COVID-19. Profiling relied on immunoSEQ multiplex PCR, and the TCRdb table lists in-frame clones only, not all of them. The data contain approximately 35,000 clones, over 75% of them singletons. What was sequenced was peripheral blood. These TCRs come from a man aged 55 to 70 with active COVID-19.

The rearrangement uses TRBV24-1 and TRBJ2-3, with a possible D match to TRBD1 (6 bases). The germline V gene encodes CDR1 KGHDR and CDR2 SFDVKD. The CDR3 loop spans 18 amino acids. Deletions cut 5 bases from V and 2 bases from J, with 22 bases between. The CDR3 region has the DNA TGTGCCACCAGTGGGGTGGCCTTGGGGGCGGAGTCCACAGATACGCAGTATTTT. It encodes CATSGVALGAESTDTQYF.

This sequence joins TRBV9 and TRBJ2-1; TRBD2 matches 9 bases. In germline, CDR1 is SGDLS, CDR2 YYNGEE. The J segment lost 8 bases and the V segment lost 6 bases, leaving 9 bases of the junction unmatched. This CDR3 comprises 14 residues. The CDR3 nucleotides read TGTGCCAGCAATAAGGGCGGGAGGGCGGATGAGCAGTTCTTC. Translation gives CASNKGGRADEQFF.

The chain uses TRBV9 and TRBJ1-4; 10 bases line up with TRBD1. Unmatched junction bases numbered 3, after V lost 4 bases and J lost 6 bases. The germline gives CDR1 SGDLS, CDR2 YYNGEE. This CDR3 region has 14 residues. The CDR3 protein is CASSRQGAYEKLFF. In DNA form, the CDR3 reads TGTGCCAGCAGCCGACAGGGGGCTTATGAAAAACTGTTTTTT.

This clone was picked up one time. The CDR3 bases are TGTGCCAGCAGTGAAAAGACTAGCGGGAGGGCCTACGAGCAGTACGTC. Translation gives CASSEKTSGRAYEQYV. This chain connects TRBV6-1 to TRBJ2-7; TRBD2 matches 14 bases. Germline CDR1 is MNHNS and CDR2 is SASEGT. There are 16 residues in the CDR3. The junction had 2 bases not matched to a gene; V was cut back by 2 bases and J by 2 bases.

The V call is TRBV5-1, the J call TRBJ2-1; 8 bases map to TRBD2. CDR1 is SGHRS, CDR2 YFSETQ, per germline. V was clipped by 2 bases and J by 9 bases; unmatched bases: 13. This CDR3 contains 16 residues. The CDR3 here is CASSFLSSGSSIEQFF. The CDR3, as DNA: TGCGCCAGCAGCTTTCTTTCGAGCGGGAGTAGTATTGAGCAGTTCTTC.

V is TRBV10-3 and J is TRBJ2-7; TRBD1 might be the D (6 bases). Germline V gene lookup returns CDR1 ENHRY and CDR2 SYGVKD. V lost 4 bases and J 6 bases, leaving 22 bases between the germline ends. This CDR3 spans 16 amino acids. DNA of the CDR3: TGTGCCATCAGTGGTGGACAGTCGGTCTGGGTGGGCGAGCAGTACTTC. This sequence encodes CAISGGQSVWVGEQYF.

This sequence joins TRBV12-3 or TRBV12-4 and TRBJ2-7; D unresolved. This CDR3 is built from 12 residues. V shed 0 bases and J shed 3 bases, with 3 bases lying between them. CDR3 loop: CASSLAIYEQYF. CDR3 nucleotides: TGTGCCAGCAGTTTAGCCATCTACGAGCAGTACTTC.

The J gene is TRBJ2-1, the V gene TRBV20-1, with D possibly matching TRBD2 (6 bases). V was cut by 3 bases and J by 6 bases, with 12 bases left in between. The length of the CDR3 is 13 residues. Per germline, CDR1 DFQATT and CDR2 SNEGSKA (reference sequence). The CDR3 reads CSASRGNSNEQFF. DNA for the CDR3: TGCAGTGCTAGTCGCGGGAATAGCAATGAGCAGTTCTTC.

CDR3 DNA: TGTGCCAGCAGCTTAGACAGGGGGTCTGTCGAGCAGTACTTC. It codes for CASSLDRGSVEQYF. The rearrangement links TRBV7-9 to TRBJ2-7, with TRBD1 matching 8 bases. Per germline, CDR1 SEHNR and CDR2 FQNEAQ (reference sequence). The CDR3 length is 14 residues. V was clipped by 1 base and J by 6 bases; unmatched bases: 5. The whole variable domain, filled in from reference TRBV7-9 and TRBJ2-7, reads DTGVSQNPRHKITKRGQNVTFRCDPISEHNRLYWYRQTLGQGPEFLTYFQNEAQLEKSRLLSDRFSAERPKGSFSTLEIQRTEQGDSAMYLCASSLDRGSVEQYFGPGTRLTVT.

V is TRBV5-1 and J is TRBJ2-7; 10 nucleotides align to TRBD2. The CDR3 has 15 amino acids. Per the germline V gene, CDR1 is SGHRS and CDR2 is YFSETQ. J was trimmed by 1 base and V by 3 bases; bases with no gene match: 4. In DNA, the CDR3 is TGCGCCAGCAGCTGGCTAGCGGGAGTATCCTACGAGCAGTACTTC. This encodes CASSWLAGVSYEQYF.

The chain uses TRBV14 and TRBJ2-4; tentatively, D is TRBD1 (7 bases). V lost 5 bases and J lost 9, with 23 bases in between. The V gene's germline CDR1 is SGHDN and CDR2 FVKESK. The CDR3 totals 16 residues. The CDR3 region is CASSSGGGGARVIQYF. CDR3 sequence (DNA): TGTGCCAGCAGCAGTGGAGGGGGCGGGGCCCGGGTCATTCAGTACTTC. Full variable domain (rest looked up from reference TRBV14 and TRBJ2-4): EAGVTQFPSHSVIEKGQTVTLRCDPISGHDNLYWYRRVMGKEIKFLLHFVKESKQDESGMPNNRFLAERTGGTYSTLKVQPAELEDSGVYFCASSSGGGGARVIQYFGAGTRLSVL.

This clone was picked up one time. The chain recombines TRBV20-1 with TRBJ2-3; D gene unclear. V lost 4 bases, J lost 4 bases, and 6 bases lay in between. The CDR3 length is 11 residues. Germline V gene lookup returns CDR1 DFQATT and CDR2 SNEGSKA (reference sequence). The CDR3, as DNA: TGCAGTGCTACTGTCCCAGATACGCAGTATTTT. It is translated as CSATVPDTQYF.

This chain links TRBV4-1 with TRBJ2-1; possibly TRBD2 for D (5 bases). Trimming removed 1 base at V and 8 bases at J, with 12 bases between. The CDR3 is made up of 14 amino acids. Looked up from germline, CDR1 is MGHRA and CDR2 is YSYEKL. The CDR3 is CASSQGERRDEQFF. The CDR3 DNA reads as TGCGCCAGCAGCCAAGGGGAGCGTAGGGATGAGCAGTTCTTC.

This chain uses TRBV5-1 with TRBJ2-7; 9 nucleotides align to TRBD1. The CDR3 extends over 14 amino acids. The germline V gene encodes CDR1 SGHRS and CDR2 YFSETQ. V lost 3 bases, J lost 3 bases, and 4 bases stayed unmatched. CDR3: CASSYGTGHYEQYF. The CDR3 coding sequence is TGCGCCAGCAGCTACGGGACAGGGCACTACGAGCAGTACTTC.

The rearrangement links TRBV7-2 to TRBJ2-1, with D tentatively TRBD2 (6 bases). Germline CDR1 and CDR2: SGHTA and FQGNSA. The V end lost 0 bases, the J end lost 12 bases, and 9 bases lay between the germline ends. The CDR3 runs 12 residues. In DNA, the CDR3 is TGTGCCAGCAGCTTAGCCCTCGGGGGGCAGTTCTTC. Its translation is CASSLALGGQFF.

V is TRBV27 and J is TRBJ2-7; 7 bases are shared with TRBD2. The trim removed 3 bases at V and 4 bases at J, leaving 9 bases unmatched. CDR1 and CDR2 from the germline V gene are MNHEY and SMNVEV (reference sequence). The CDR3 contains 15 residues. The CDR3: CASSLKWGGEYEQYF. CDR3 DNA: TGTGCCAGCAGTTTGAAGTGGGGGGGTGAATACGAGCAGTACTTC.

This clone has more than one count but fewer than ten. V is TRBV5-8 and J is TRBJ1-2; TRBD1 might be the D (5 bases). Trimming cost V 7 bases and J 5 bases, with 21 bases left between them. The length of the CDR3 is 15 residues. Germline CDR1 SGHTS, CDR2 YDEGEE. The CDR3 sequence is CASLSGTPSRYGYTF. The CDR3 DNA sequence: TGTGCCAGCCTCAGCGGGACGCCGAGTAGGTATGGCTACACCTTC.

The rearrangement joins TRBV14 to TRBJ1-1; tentative D call: TRBD1 (5 bases). V lost 0 bases and J 7 bases, leaving 12 bases between the germline ends. Germline V CDR1 and CDR2: SGHDN, FVKESK. This CDR3 region has 14 residues. CDR3 region: CASSQEARVIEAFF. CDR3 nucleotide sequence: TGTGCCAGCAGCCAAGAAGCCAGGGTAATTGAAGCTTTCTTT.

The rearrangement uses TRBV5-1 and TRBJ2-7; maybe TRBD2 (6 bases). V was trimmed by 2 bases and J by 1 base, leaving 13 bases between them. Germline V lookup: CDR1 SGHRS, CDR2 YFSETQ. CDR3 length: 15 amino acids. CDR3 protein: CASSFHFAGSYEQYF. In nucleotides, the CDR3 is TGCGCCAGCAGCTTTCACTTTGCGGGATCCTACGAGCAGTACTTC. The complete variable domain, with remaining parts taken from reference TRBV5-1 and TRBJ2-7, reads KAGVTQTPRYLIKTRGQQVTLSCSPISGHRSVSWYQQTPGQGLQFLFEYFSETQRNKGNFPGRFSGRQFSNSRSEMNVSTLELGDSALYLCASSFHFAGSYEQYFGPGTRLTVT.

The rearrangement joins TRBV15 to TRBJ2-3, with 8 positions matching TRBD2. This CDR3 is built from 16 residues. CDR1 LNHNV and CDR2 YYDKDF come from the germline V gene (reference sequence). Trimming took 8 bases from V and 3 from J; bases not matched to a gene: 13. This chain's CDR3 is CATSKRSGSGTDTQYF. The CDR3 DNA reads TGTGCCACCTCAAAGAGGAGCGGGAGTGGGACAGATACGCAGTATTTT.

This clone was detected a few times. The chain carries TRBV19 and TRBJ1-5, with 7 bases matching TRBD1. The CDR3 spans 16 residues. Unmatched junction bases numbered 9, after V lost 6 bases and J lost 1 base. Looked up from germline, CDR1 is LNHDA and CDR2 is SQIVND (reference sequence). The CDR3 DNA reads as TGTGCCAGTAGAAACCCCGGGACAGAGAGCAATCAGCCCCAGCATTTT. Amino acids: CASRNPGTESNQPQHF.

This clone turned up a few times. One end of the junction is discordant with germline, which a read error may explain. The rearrangement joins TRBV7-8 to TRBJ2-7; D is possibly TRBD1 (5 bases). Germline loops: CDR1 SGHVS, CDR2 FQNEAQ. The CDR3 spans 11 residues. The CDR3: CASSLGAGWDF. The CDR3 DNA sequence: TGTGCCAGCAGCTTAGGCGCAGGGTGGGACTTC.

J is TRBJ2-7 and V is TRBV2, with a possible D match to TRBD2 (5 bases). CDR1 SNHLY and CDR2 FYNNEI come from the germline V gene. With 2 bases removed from V and 1 base from J, the gap between germline ends came to 12 bases. The CDR3 consists of 15 residues. The DNA of the CDR3 is TGTGCCAGCAGTGAACGGGGTGCCGAATCCTACGAGCAGTACTTC. Its translation: CASSERGAESYEQYF.

This clone turned up a few times. The chain uses TRBV6-5 and TRBJ2-7; TRBD1 matches at 8 bases. V lost 0 bases and J lost 3; bases outside the gene matches: 7. Germline V gene lookup returns CDR1 MNHEY and CDR2 SVGAGI. The CDR3 consists of 16 residues. CDR3 in amino acids: CASSYSGTGYSYEQYF. The CDR3 DNA is TGTGCCAGCAGTTACTCCGGGACAGGCTATAGCTACGAGCAGTACTTC.

The CDR3 region has the DNA TGTGCCAGCAACATATGGCGAGACAGGGGAAATCAGCCCCAGCATTTT. Translating gives CASNIWRDRGNQPQHF. The V gene is TRBV28, the J gene TRBJ1-5, with TRBD1 matching 8 bases. Germline-derived CDR1 and CDR2 are MDHEN and SYDVKM. The CDR3 spans 16 residues. Losses at the gene ends were 7 bases for V and 4 bases for J; bases not matched to a gene: 12.

The rearrangement links TRBV7-8 to TRBJ2-1; 15 nucleotides agree with TRBD2. The trim removed 3 bases at V and 5 bases at J, leaving 8 bases unmatched. The CDR3 runs to 18 residues. In germline, CDR1 is SGHVS, CDR2 FQNEAQ. CDR3 sequence (DNA): TGTGCCAGCAGCTTCGGACTAGCGGGAGGGAAACGAAACAATGAGCAGTTCTTC. Translating it yields CASSFGLAGGKRNNEQFF.